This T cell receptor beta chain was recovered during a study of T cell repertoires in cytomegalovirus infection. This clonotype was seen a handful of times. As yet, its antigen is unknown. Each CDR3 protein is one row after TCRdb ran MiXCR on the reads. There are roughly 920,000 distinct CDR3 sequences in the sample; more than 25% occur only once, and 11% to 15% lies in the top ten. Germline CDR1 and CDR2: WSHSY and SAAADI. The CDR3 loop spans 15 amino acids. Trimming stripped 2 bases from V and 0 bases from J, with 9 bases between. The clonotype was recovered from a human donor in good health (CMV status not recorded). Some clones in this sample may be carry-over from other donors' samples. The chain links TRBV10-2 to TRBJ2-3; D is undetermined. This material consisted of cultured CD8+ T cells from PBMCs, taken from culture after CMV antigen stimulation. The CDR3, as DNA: TGCGCCAGCAGTGAGGTGTCCCGTAGCACAGATACGCAGTATTTT. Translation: CASSEVSRSTDTQYF.